A selection of T cell receptor beta chains follows, all from one sample in a study of control samples from healthy donors and cancer patients. Using immunoSEQ multiplex PCR, the repertoire was profiled, and TCRdb retains in-frame clones only, with some absent. The table lists approximately 100,000 clones, just over 85% of them singletons. The source material was blood. The receptors here all came from a man aged 25-45 years in good health. Both conserved end residues are part of each CDR3. D genes are given only for firm matches. Clone size is shown for a subset of rows, as once, few, many or a class of expanded clone.

d_call	v_call	j_call	clone_size	cdr3_nt	cdr3_aa
NA	TRBV11-2	TRBJ2-1	NA	TGTGCCAGCAGCTTAAGCGGGCCGGGATACAATGAGCAGTTCTTC	CASSLSGPGYNEQFF
TRBD2	TRBV10-1	TRBJ2-1	NA	TGCGCCAGCAGTTCTAGGACTAGCGGGAGGGCTAGCGACAATGAGCAGTTCTTC	CASSSRTSGRASDNEQFF
NA	TRBV6-5	TRBJ1-5	NA	TGTGCCAGCAGCGACAGGCTTAGCAATCAGCCCCAGCATTTT	CASSDRLSNQPQHF
NA	TRBV19	TRBJ1-5	NA	TGTGCCACCAAGGGCCTATTGGGGGCCGGTCAGCCCCAGCATTTT	CATKGLLGAGQPQHF
NA	TRBV28	TRBJ1-6	NA	TGTGCCAGCAGTTTGATGGGGAGCCTTGGTTCACCCCTCCACTTT	CASSLMGSLGSPLHF
NA	TRBV9	TRBJ2-3	NA	TGTGCCAGTACCGAAAGGGGAACTAGCACAGATACGCAGTATTTT	CASTERGTSTDTQYF
TRBD1	TRBV27	TRBJ1-2	NA	TGTGCCAGCAGGACAGGGAACTATGGCTACACCTTC	CASRTGNYGYTF
NA	TRBV21-1	TRBJ2-4	NA	TGTGCCAGCACTTCTACAGGTTTGTTCTGGAACATTCAGTACTTC	CASTSTGLFWNIQYF
TRBD1	TRBV3-1/TRBV3-2	TRBJ1-2	NA	TGTGCCAGCAGCCAAAAACCCGACAGGGTAGGCTATGGCTACACCTTC	CASSQKPDRVGYGYTF
NA	TRBV24-1	TRBJ2-3	once	TGTGCCACCAGTGATGGACTTTGGAAGGGACTGTCTTTT	CATSDGLWKGLSF
TRBD1	TRBV27	TRBJ2-7	NA	TGTGCCAGCAGTTTGACCGGGACAGGGTCGTACGAGCAGTACTTC	CASSLTGTGSYEQYF
NA	TRBV2	TRBJ2-2	few	TGTGCCAGCAGTGAAATACGGAACACCGGGGAGCTGTTTTTT	CASSEIRNTGELFF
TRBD2	TRBV11-2	TRBJ2-5	NA	TGTGCCAGCAGCCTCGGGACTAGCGGGGGCCAAGAGACCCAGTACTTC	CASSLGTSGGQETQYF
NA	TRBV28	TRBJ2-7	NA	TGTGCCAGCAGTCCCTCGCGCGGGCCGATCTACGAGCAGTACTTC	CASSPSRGPIYEQYF
NA	TRBV27	TRBJ1-6	few	TGTGCCAGCAGTTTCCCTTCGGGGTCACCCCTCCACTTT	CASSFPSGSPLHF
TRBD2	TRBV11-2	TRBJ2-4	once	TGTGCCAGCAGCGCGAGCGGGAGGGTTGAAAACATTCAGTACTTC	CASSASGRVENIQYF
TRBD1	TRBV2	TRBJ2-5	NA	TGTGCCAGCCGATCAAAGACAGGGGGCCCGGCCCAGTACTTC	CASRSKTGGPAQYF
NA	TRBV19	TRBJ1-5	NA	TGTGCCAGTAGACTCGAGGGGAATCAGCCCCAGCATTTT	CASRLEGNQPQHF
NA	TRBV13	TRBJ2-7	NA	TGTGCCAGCAGCTTGGGTAGAGGGGGTTACGAGCAGTACTTC	CASSLGRGGYEQYF
NA	TRBV2	TRBJ2-7	NA	TGTGCCACCGCTCAACAATACGAGCAGTACTTC	CATAQQYEQYF
NA	TRBV9	TRBJ1-3	NA	TGTGCCAGCAGCGTAGAGGGTTGGGGGGCTGGAAACACCATATATTTT	CASSVEGWGAGNTIYF
TRBD2	TRBV28	TRBJ2-1	few	TGTGCCAGCAGTTATCCCGGGACTAGCCGAGAAAATGAGCAGTTCTTC	CASSYPGTSRENEQFF
TRBD1	TRBV5-5	TRBJ1-3	NA	TGTGCCAGCAGCTTCTCCGGGACAGGCGGAAACACCATATATTTT	CASSFSGTGGNTIYF
NA	TRBV5-4	TRBJ2-3	NA	TGTGCCAGCAGCTTGGTTTTACAGACAGATACGCAGTATTTT	CASSLVLQTDTQYF
NA	TRBV9	TRBJ2-7	NA	TGTGCCAGCAGCGTAGCGACGGGAGCCGTGTACGAGCAGTACTTC	CASSVATGAVYEQYF
TRBD2	TRBV6-1	TRBJ2-2	NA	TGTGCCAGCAGTGAATGGGCGGGACTAGCTATATCGAACACCGGGGAGCTGTTTTTT	CASSEWAGLAISNTGELFF
NA	TRBV4-2	TRBJ1-3	NA	TGTGCCAGCAGCCAGTGGGGGGACCTCAGGGGTTATGGAAACACCATATATTTT	CASSQWGDLRGYGNTIYF
NA	TRBV28	TRBJ1-5	NA	TGTGCCAGCAGTTCCTCAAGAGTCGGGTATAGCAATCAGCCCCAGCATTTT	CASSSSRVGYSNQPQHF
NA	TRBV25-1	TRBJ2-3	NA	TGTGCCAGCAGTGGCCCCGCCCCCGGCAAATATACGCAGTATTTT	CASSGPAPGKYTQYF
NA	TRBV2	TRBJ2-6	NA	TGTGCCAGCGAGGAGTACTCTGGGGCCAACGTCCTGACTTTC	CASEEYSGANVLTF